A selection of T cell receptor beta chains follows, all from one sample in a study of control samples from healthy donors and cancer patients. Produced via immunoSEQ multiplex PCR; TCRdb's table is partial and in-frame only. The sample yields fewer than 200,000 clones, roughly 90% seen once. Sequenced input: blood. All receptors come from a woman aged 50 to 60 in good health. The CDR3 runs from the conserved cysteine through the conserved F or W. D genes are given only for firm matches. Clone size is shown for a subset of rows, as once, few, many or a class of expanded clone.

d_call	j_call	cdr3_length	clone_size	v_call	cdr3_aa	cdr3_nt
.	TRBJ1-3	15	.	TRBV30	CAWSVKGVSGNTIYF	TGTGCCTGGAGTGTAAAGGGGGTCTCTGGAAACACCATATATTTT
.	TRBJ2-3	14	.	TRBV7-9	CASSSSFEAGTQYF	TGTGCCAGCAGCTCAAGTTTTGAGGCTGGTACGCAGTATTTT
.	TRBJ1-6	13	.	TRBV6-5	CASSITQNSPLHF	TGTGCCAGCAGTATAACCCAAAATTCACCCCTCCACTTT
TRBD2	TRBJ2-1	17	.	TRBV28	CASTEGLAGQKYNEQFF	TGTGCCAGCACCGAGGGGCTAGCGGGGCAAAAATACAATGAGCAGTTCTTC
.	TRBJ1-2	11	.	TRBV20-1	CSARGGGERPF	TGCAGTGCTAGAGGTGGGGGGGAGAGGCCCTTC
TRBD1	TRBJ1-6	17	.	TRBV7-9	CASSLGVGTGGASPLHF	TGTGCCAGCAGCTTAGGAGTCGGGACAGGGGGCGCTTCACCCCTCCACTTT
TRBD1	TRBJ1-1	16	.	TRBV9	CASSAGQAVMNTEAFF	TGTGCCAGCAGCGCCGGACAGGCAGTCATGAACACTGAAGCTTTCTTT
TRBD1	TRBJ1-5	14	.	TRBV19	CASRDRGWDQPQHF	TGTGCCAGTAGGGACAGGGGATGGGATCAGCCCCAGCATTTT
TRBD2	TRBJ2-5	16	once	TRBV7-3	CASSLSGGGAGETQYF	TGTGCCAGCAGCTTATCCGGCGGGGGGGCTGGAGAGACCCAGTACTTC
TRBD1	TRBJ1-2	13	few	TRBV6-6	CASSRDRAEGYTF	TGTGCCAGCAGTCGGGACAGGGCTGAAGGCTACACCTTC
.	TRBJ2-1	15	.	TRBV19	CASSGTSGSYNEQFF	TGTGCCAGTAGTGGGACCAGCGGCTCCTACAATGAGCAGTTCTTC
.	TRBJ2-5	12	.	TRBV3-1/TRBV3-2	CASSQDRETQYF	TGTGCCAGCAGCCAAGATAGAGAGACCCAGTACTTC
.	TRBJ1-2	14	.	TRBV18	CASSPTAGYYGYTF	TGTGCCAGCTCACCTACGGCAGGGTACTATGGCTACACCTTC
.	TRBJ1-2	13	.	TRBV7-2	CASSFGPEFGYTF	TGTGCCAGCAGCTTTGGGCCAGAGTTTGGCTACACCTTC
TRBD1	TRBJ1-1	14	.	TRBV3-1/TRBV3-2	CASSQTGVNTEAFF	TGTGCCAGCAGCCAGACAGGGGTGAACACTGAAGCTTTCTTT
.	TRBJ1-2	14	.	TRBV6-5	CASSYNRGVSGYTF	TGTGCCAGCAGTTACAATCGGGGGGTGAGCGGCTACACCTTC
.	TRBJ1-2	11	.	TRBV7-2	CASRGDYGYTF	TGTGCCAGCAGGGGTGACTATGGCTACACCTTC
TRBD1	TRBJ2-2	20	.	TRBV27	CASSLNYGTGASVNTGELFF	TGTGCCAGCAGCCTTAATTACGGGACAGGGGCTTCCGTGAACACCGGGGAGCTGTTTTTT
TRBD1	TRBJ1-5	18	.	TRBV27	CASSVTGSSFLVNQPQHF	TGTGCCAGCAGTGTGACAGGGAGCTCTTTCCTAGTCAATCAGCCCCAGCATTTT
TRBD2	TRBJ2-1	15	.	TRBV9	CASSSQRGGYNEQFF	TGTGCCAGCAGCTCCCAGCGGGGGGGCTACAATGAGCAGTTCTTC
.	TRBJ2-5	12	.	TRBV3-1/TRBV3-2	CASSQAQGPQYF	TGTGCCAGCAGCCAAGCCCAGGGGCCCCAGTACTTC
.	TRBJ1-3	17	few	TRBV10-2	CASSDGTPVLPGNTIYF	TGCGCCAGCAGTGATGGGACCCCGGTCCTCCCTGGAAACACCATATATTTT
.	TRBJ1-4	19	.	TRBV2	CASSELPGWGGSSNEKLFF	TGTGCCAGCAGTGAATTGCCGGGATGGGGGGGCAGCTCTAATGAAAAACTGTTTTTT
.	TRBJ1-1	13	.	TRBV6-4	CASSLDGNTEAFF	TGTGCCAGCAGCTTGGACGGTAACACTGAAGCTTTCTTT
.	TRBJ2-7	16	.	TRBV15	CATSRDDSGSSYEQYF	TGTGCCACCAGCAGAGATGATAGCGGAAGCTCCTACGAGCAGTACTTC
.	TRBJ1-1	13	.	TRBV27	CASRRGLNTEAFF	TGTGCCAGCAGACGGGGGCTGAACACTGAAGCTTTCTTT
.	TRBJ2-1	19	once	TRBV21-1	CASRVLCGTSGVTLNEQFF	TGTGCCAGCAGGGTTCTATGCGGGACTAGCGGGGTTACATTGAATGAGCAGTTCTTC
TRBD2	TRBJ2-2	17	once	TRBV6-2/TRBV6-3	CASSPGPSGANTGELFF	TGTGCCAGCAGTCCAGGCCCTAGCGGGGCGAACACCGGGGAGCTGTTTTTT
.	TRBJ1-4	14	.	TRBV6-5	CASSYRATNEKLFF	TGTGCCAGCAGTTACCGAGCAACTAATGAAAAACTGTTTTTT
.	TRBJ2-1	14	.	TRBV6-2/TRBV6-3	CASSQPSSYNEQFF	TGTGCCAGCAGTCAACCAAGCTCCTACAATGAGCAGTTCTTC
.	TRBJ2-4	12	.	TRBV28	CASSLIDGIQYF	TGTGCCAGCAGTCTTATTGATGGCATTCAGTACTTC
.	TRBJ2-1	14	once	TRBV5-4	CASSLPSVGNEQFF	TGTGCCAGCAGCTTGCCCTCCGTTGGAAATGAGCAGTTCTTC
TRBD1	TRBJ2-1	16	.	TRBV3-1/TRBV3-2	CASSQDLTGGFNEQFF	TGTGCCAGCAGCCAAGACTTGACAGGGGGCTTTAATGAGCAGTTCTTC
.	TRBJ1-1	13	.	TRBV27	CASSYRVNTEAFF	TGTGCCAGCAGTTACAGGGTGAACACTGAAGCTTTCTTT
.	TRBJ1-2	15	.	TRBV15	CATSKWTGKASGYTF	TGTGCCACCAGCAAATGGACGGGAAAGGCGTCTGGCTACACCTTC
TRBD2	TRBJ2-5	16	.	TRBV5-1	CASSPGLAGAGETQYF	TGCGCCAGCAGCCCGGGACTAGCGGGAGCAGGAGAGACCCAGTACTTC
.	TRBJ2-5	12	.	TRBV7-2	CASSPQGETQYF	TGTGCCAGCAGCCCCCAGGGGGAGACCCAGTACTTC
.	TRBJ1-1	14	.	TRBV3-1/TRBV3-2	CASSRSGGGTEAFF	TGTGCCAGCAGCCGAAGCGGGGGAGGAACTGAAGCTTTCTTT
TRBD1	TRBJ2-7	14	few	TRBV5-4	CASSPDRGSYEQYF	TGTGCCAGCAGCCCTGACAGGGGGAGCTACGAGCAGTACTTC
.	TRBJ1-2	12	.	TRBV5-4	CASSLEGGGYTF	TGTGCCAGCAGCTTAGAGGGGGGAGGCTACACCTTC